These 28 T cell receptor beta chains were sequenced from one sample in a study of monozygotic twins with inflammatory bowel disease. TCRdb reworked the 5' RACE reads into one entry per CDR3 protein, no DNA. In all, the sample yields about 110,000 distinct CDR3 sequences. The sample was blood. These receptors all stem from a human donor with ulcerative colitis or Crohn's disease, or a healthy co-twin of an affected twin (not recorded which).

The chain carries TRBV11-2 and TRBJ1-6; as DNA is missing, the TRBD1 call by TCRdb cannot be tested. Germline values: CDR1 SGHAT, CDR2 FQNNGV. The CDR3 is 13 amino acids. The CDR3 sequence is CASSRTGDSPLHF. Supplemented by reference TRBV11-2 and TRBJ1-6, the full variable domain reads EAGVAQSPRYKIIEKRQSVAFWCNPISGHATLYWYQQILGQGPKLLIQFQNNGVVDDSQLPKDRFSAERLKGVDSTLKIQPAKLEDSAVYLCASSRTGDSPLHFGNGTRLTVT.

V gene TRBV5-1 combines with J gene TRBJ2-7; TCRdb's D call of TRBD2 is untestable without DNA. CDR1 SGHRS and CDR2 YFSETQ come from the germline V gene. The CDR3 runs 15 residues. The chain's CDR3 is CASSHTSGGGYEQYF.

The chain carries TRBV6-1 and TRBJ2-5; TCRdb lists TRBD1, though no DNA is available to test this call. CDR1 MNHNS and CDR2 SASEGT come from the germline V gene. The CDR3 loop spans 14 amino acids. CDR3 residues: CASSHRVGQETQYF.

V usage is TRBV20-1 and J usage is TRBJ2-2. Germline V gene lookup returns CDR1 DFQATT and CDR2 SNEGSKA (reference sequence). The CDR3 spans 14 residues. CDR3 protein: CSALGGANTGELFF.

The chain joins TRBV7-9 to TRBJ1-2. Per germline, CDR1 SEHNR and CDR2 FQNEAQ (reference sequence). The CDR3 runs to 13 residues. CDR3 loop: CASTPPNGDGYTF.

The V gene is TRBV10-2, the J gene TRBJ2-7; TCRdb names TRBD1, which stays unverified in the absence of DNA. From germline, CDR1 is WSHSY and CDR2 SAAADI. This CDR3 contains 13 residues. This CDR3 is CASRDRDGYEQYF.

The V call is TRBV4-2, the J call TRBJ2-1; the TCRdb D gene call, TRBD2, has no DNA to confirm it. This CDR3 spans 16 amino acids. Germline V gene lookup returns CDR1 LGHNA and CDR2 YNFKEQ. The CDR3 sequence: CASSRTSGRTYNEQFF.

This chain uses TRBV6-1 with TRBJ1-3; with no DNA, the TCRdb D assignment of TRBD1 cannot be verified. The CDR3 runs to 16 residues. Germline-derived CDR1 and CDR2 are MNHNS and SASEGT. CDR3 region: CASSLTGAASGNTIYF.

The chain joins TRBV29-1 to TRBJ2-1; TCRdb's D call, TRBD2, is unchecked because there is no DNA. This CDR3 spans 13 amino acids. CDR1 and CDR2 from the germline V gene are SQVTM and ANQGSEA. This chain's CDR3 is CSVDRAGYNEQFF.

This CDR3 is CASSVAGALNSPLHF. This chain links TRBV9 with TRBJ1-6; TCRdb's assignment of TRBD1 cannot be checked, as there is no DNA. CDR3 size: 15 residues. Germline V CDR1 and CDR2: SGDLS, YYNGEE.

The chain employs TRBV29-1 and TRBJ2-1; the TCRdb call, TRBD1, lacks DNA for checking. The CDR3 covers 14 residues. From germline, CDR1 is SQVTM and CDR2 ANQGSEA. The CDR3 loop is CSVRRTAAYNEQFF.

The V and J genes are TRBV7-2 and TRBJ1-1; TCRdb designates TRBD1, a call that cannot be tested without DNA. Germline CDR1 SGHTA, CDR2 FQGNSA. CDR3 size: 13 residues. Here the CDR3 reads CASSPHQGTEAFF.

The chain uses TRBV18 and TRBJ2-3; TCRdb selects TRBD1, and the lack of DNA leaves this call unchecked. Germline V lookup: CDR1 KGHSH, CDR2 LQKENI. The CDR3 totals 16 residues. CDR3: CASRIYSGYSTDTQYF.

This sequence joins TRBV12-3 or TRBV12-4 and TRBJ1-2. This CDR3 contains 14 residues. This CDR3 reads CASSFSETNYGYTF.

The V and J genes are TRBV4-2 and TRBJ1-2; no DNA is available, so the TRBD1 call from TCRdb remains unchecked. Germline-derived CDR1 and CDR2 are LGHNA and YNFKEQ. The CDR3 length is 15 residues. This chain's CDR3 is CASSQVGTGGYGYTF.

The chain carries TRBV9 and TRBJ2-7; TCRdb proposes TRBD1, but this gene call is untestable without DNA. The CDR3 spans 15 residues. The germline gives CDR1 SGDLS, CDR2 YYNGEE. This CDR3 is CASSLGHDSSYEQYF.

This chain uses TRBV29-1 with TRBJ1-1. The length of the CDR3 is 11 residues. The V gene's germline CDR1 is SQVTM and CDR2 ANQGSEA. CDR3 residues: CSVELPSEAFF. The full variable domain, completed using reference TRBV29-1 and TRBJ1-1, is SAVISQKPSRDICQRGTSLTIQCQVDSQVTMMFWYRQQPGQSLTLIATANQGSEATYESGFVIDKFPISRPNLTFSTLTVSNMSPEDSSIYLCSVELPSEAFFGQGTRLTVV.

This rearrangement joins TRBV25-1 to TRBJ2-1; TCRdb calls TRBD2, which cannot be checked without DNA. Germline assignment: CDR1 MGHDK and CDR2 SYGVNS. The CDR3 runs to 14 residues. This chain's CDR3 is CTSSLPRSGNEQFF.

The chain couples TRBV7-9 to TRBJ2-5; with no DNA, the TCRdb D assignment of TRBD1 cannot be verified. CDR1 SEHNR and CDR2 FQNEAQ come from the germline V gene (reference sequence). This CDR3 is built from 16 residues. CDR3 protein: CASSLDRTGRGETQYF.

The chain joins TRBV12-3 or TRBV12-4 to TRBJ2-3; the D call from TCRdb, TRBD1, cannot be confirmed without DNA. The CDR3 contains 15 residues. CDR3 protein: CASSTRQGGTDTQYF.

The rearrangement uses TRBV7-9 and TRBJ2-5; the D call from TCRdb, TRBD2, cannot be confirmed without DNA. CDR3 length: 16 amino acids. In germline, CDR1 is SEHNR, CDR2 FQNEAQ (reference sequence). CDR3 protein: CASSFTLAGGLETQYF.

J is TRBJ1-5 and V is TRBV20-1. This CDR3 is built from 17 residues. Germline loops: CDR1 DFQATT, CDR2 SNEGSKA (reference sequence). CDR3 residues: CSARPSGGGYSNQPQHF.

The chain joins TRBV7-9 to TRBJ2-2; as DNA is missing, the TRBD1 call by TCRdb cannot be tested. CDR3 size: 17 residues. Germline V gives CDR1 SEHNR, CDR2 FQNEAQ (reference sequence). This CDR3 reads CASSPVLRGLGTGELFF.

The chain couples TRBV24-1 to TRBJ2-5; with no DNA, the TCRdb D assignment of TRBD2 cannot be verified. Germline V gene data show CDR1 as KGHDR and CDR2 as SFDVKD. The CDR3 sequence is 14 residues long. The CDR3 region is CATSAAGGQETQYF.

The chain links TRBV4-3 to TRBJ2-5; TCRdb picks TRBD1, but there is no DNA to check that call. This CDR3 comprises 14 residues. Germline V lookup: CDR1 LGHNA, CDR2 YSLEER. The CDR3 here is CASSRTGGGETQYF.

The rearrangement links TRBV28 to TRBJ1-5. In germline, CDR1 is MDHEN, CDR2 SYDVKM. This CDR3 comprises 15 residues. CDR3 amino acids: CASSFPVPINQPQHF.

This chain connects TRBV14 to TRBJ1-2. This CDR3 comprises 14 residues. The germline gives CDR1 SGHDN, CDR2 FVKESK. The CDR3 loop is CASSQVGDPYGYTF.

This chain uses TRBV4-2 with TRBJ2-7; TCRdb gives TRBD2 as the D gene, but with no DNA this cannot be confirmed. CDR3 length: 15 amino acids. The germline V gene has CDR1 LGHNA and CDR2 YNFKEQ. The CDR3 is CASAIGTSGSYEQYF.